The 18 T cell receptor beta chains presented below share a single source sample, sequenced in a study of blood T cell repertoires in COVID-19. This table comes from immunoSEQ multiplex PCR, and its TCRdb copy is limited to in-frame clones, with some not included. The sample carries 150,000 to 200,000 clones, roughly 79% recorded once. Source material: peripheral blood. The source is a woman of 80 years or more with COVID-19, enrolled during active disease.

The J gene is TRBJ2-1, the V gene TRBV7-9; the match to TRBD2 covers 9 bases. Germline CDR1 reads SEHNR; CDR2 reads FQNEAQ (reference sequence). J was trimmed by 7 bases and V by 1 base; bases with no gene match: 5. This CDR3 contains 15 residues. The CDR3 DNA reads TGTGCCAGCAGCTTAGGTAGCGGGAGAAATAATGAGCAGTTCTTC. This translates into CASSLGSGRNNEQFF.

This clone appeared once. The chain joins TRBV5-5 to TRBJ1-5; 7 bases fit TRBD1. Trimming took 3 bases from V and 7 from J; bases not matched to a gene: 7. Looked up from germline, CDR1 is SGHKS and CDR2 is YYEKEE (reference sequence). The CDR3 has 14 residues. CDR3 loop: CASSWVGGEQPQHF. The CDR3 DNA reads TGTGCCAGCAGCTGGGTAGGGGGCGAACAGCCCCAGCATTTT.

In this sample, this clone turned up once. The rearrangement uses TRBV27 and TRBJ1-1; maybe TRBD1 (6 bases). This CDR3 has 12 residues. Germline V gene lookup returns CDR1 MNHEY and CDR2 SMNVEV (reference sequence). V was cut by 4 bases and J by 8 bases, with 11 bases left in between. CDR3 residues: CASSYNGQEAFF. The CDR3 DNA follows: TGTGCCAGCAGTTACAATGGACAGGAAGCTTTCTTT.

The chain employs TRBV7-8 and TRBJ1-1, with a tentative D call TRBD1 (5 bases). The ends were cut back, 5 bases at V and 4 bases at J, with 14 bases in the middle. Germline-derived CDR1 and CDR2 are SGHVS and FQNEAQ. This CDR3 spans 14 amino acids. CDR3 loop: CASSSRAAGTEAFF. The CDR3 nucleotides read TGTGCCAGCAGCAGCAGGGCAGCGGGCACTGAAGCTTTCTTT.

Only one count was recorded for this clone. The V gene is TRBV6-5, the J gene TRBJ2-2, with 7 nucleotides matching TRBD2. Germline assignment: CDR1 MNHEY and CDR2 SVGAGI. The CDR3 is 16 amino acids. The V gene end was trimmed by 2 bases and the J gene end by 1 base; junction bases not matched to a gene: 4. CDR3 bases: TGTGCCAGCAGTTACCCCGCTAGCGGGAACACCGGGGAGCTGTTTTTT. As protein: CASSYPASGNTGELFF.

CDR3 amino acids: CASSLSKGLNQPQHF. The CDR3 nucleotides read TGTGCCAGCAGTTTATCCAAGGGACTTAATCAGCCCCAGCATTTT. The chain links TRBV27 to TRBJ1-5; a weak D match, TRBD1 (5 bases). CDR1 and CDR2 from the germline V gene are MNHEY and SMNVEV (reference sequence). Trimming removed 0 bases at V and 4 bases at J, with 10 bases between. The CDR3 extends over 15 amino acids.

The rearrangement joins TRBV6-5 to TRBJ1-1; 7 positions agree with TRBD1. V shed 6 bases, J shed 7 bases, and the junction held 11 bases outside the gene matches. The CDR3 consists of 14 residues. CDR1 and CDR2 from the germline V gene are MNHEY and SVGAGI. For the CDR3, the DNA is TGTGCCAGCAGACCCGACAGGGTGGGAGTTGAAGCTTTCTTT. Translated, it gives CASRPDRVGVEAFF.

The J gene is TRBJ1-2, the V gene TRBV3-1 (or the pseudogene TRBV3-2); a possible D gene is TRBD1 (5 bases). The CDR3 runs 14 residues. The V end lost 5 bases, the J end lost 3 bases, and 13 bases lay between the germline ends. Germline V lookup: CDR1 LGHDT, CDR2 YNNKEL (reference sequence). Here the CDR3 reads CASSEGGHHYGYTF. The CDR3 bases are TGTGCCAGCAGCGAAGGTGGACACCACTATGGCTACACCTTC.

This sequence joins TRBV29-1 and TRBJ2-1; 8 bases fit TRBD2. Trimming removed 6 bases from V and 9 bases from J; junction bases left unmatched: 13. This CDR3 comprises 14 residues. Germline V gives CDR1 SQVTM, CDR2 ANQGSEA. The CDR3 sequence: CSVLTSAHGSEQFF. The CDR3 DNA sequence: TGCAGCGTCCTGACTAGCGCCCATGGTAGTGAGCAGTTCTTC.

This clone has just a few counts. J is TRBJ2-1 and V is TRBV16; 14 bases fit TRBD2. This CDR3 spans 16 amino acids. V trimming: 3 bases; J trimming: 6 bases; junction bases outside the gene matches: 4. The V gene's germline CDR1 is KGHSY and CDR2 FQNENV. The CDR3 DNA reads as TGTGCCAGCAGCCACATGACTAGCGGGAGGGGCAATGAGCAGTTCTTC. It is translated as CASSHMTSGRGNEQFF. The full variable domain, rest sourced from reference TRBV16 and TRBJ2-1, is GEEVAQTPKHLVRGEGQKAKLYCAPIKGHSYVFWYQQVLKNEFKFLISFQNENVFDETGMPKERFSAKCLPNSPCSLEIQATKLEDSAVYFCASSHMTSGRGNEQFFGPGTRLTVL.

The V gene is TRBV2, the J gene TRBJ2-3; D is undetermined. Per the germline V gene, CDR1 is SNHLY and CDR2 is FYNNEI. V was cut by 9 bases and J by 2 bases, with 12 bases left in between. CDR3 size: 13 residues. The CDR3 spells CASALYPTDTQYF. The CDR3 coding sequence is TGTGCCAGTGCCCTCTACCCCACAGATACGCAGTATTTT.

This clone was detected only once. The J gene is TRBJ1-1, the V gene TRBV28, with D possibly TRBD1 on 5 matching bases. This CDR3 comprises 15 residues. Per the germline V gene, CDR1 is MDHEN and CDR2 is SYDVKM. With 4 bases removed from V and 4 bases from J, the gap between germline ends came to 16 bases. The CDR3 spells CASSSAGVRGTEAFF. The DNA for the CDR3 is TGTGCCAGCAGTTCCGCGGGGGTGAGAGGCACTGAAGCTTTCTTT. Based on the CDR3 plus reference TRBV28 and TRBJ1-1, the full variable domain is DVKVTQSSRYLVKRTGEKVFLECVQDMDHENMFWYRQDPGLGLRLIYFSYDVKMKEKGDIPEGYSVSREKKERFSLILESASTNQTSMYLCASSSAGVRGTEAFFGQGTRLTVV.

The gene calls are TRBV5-1 and TRBJ1-2, with TRBD1 identical over 11 bases. This CDR3 contains 15 residues. Trimming took 3 bases from V and 6 from J; bases not matched to a gene: 7. The germline gives CDR1 SGHRS, CDR2 YFSETQ. This chain's CDR3 is CASSWSGQGDDGYTF. For the CDR3, the DNA is TGCGCCAGCAGCTGGTCGGGACAGGGGGACGATGGCTACACCTTC.

The chain uses TRBV27 and TRBJ1-4, with D possibly matching TRBD1 (6 bases). CDR3 length: 14 amino acids. Germline V CDR1 and CDR2: MNHEY, SMNVEV (reference sequence). The V end lost 6 bases, the J end lost 4 bases, and 12 bases lay between the germline ends. CDR3 region: CASRLGANNEKLFF. CDR3 nucleotides: TGTGCCAGCAGATTGGGGGCTAATAATGAAAAACTGTTTTTT.

V gene TRBV5-1 combines with J gene TRBJ1-1; perhaps TRBD1 as D (6 bases). Germline V gene lookup returns CDR1 SGHRS and CDR2 YFSETQ. V lost 3 bases and J 4 bases, leaving 10 bases between the germline ends. The CDR3 is 13 amino acids. CDR3 sequence (DNA): TGCGCCAGCAGCTCAGGGGTGGGCACTGAAGCTTTCTTT. Its protein product is CASSSGVGTEAFF. The full variable domain, rest sourced from reference TRBV5-1 and TRBJ1-1, is KAGVTQTPRYLIKTRGQQVTLSCSPISGHRSVSWYQQTPGQGLQFLFEYFSETQRNKGNFPGRFSGRQFSNSRSEMNVSTLELGDSALYLCASSSGVGTEAFFGQGTRLTVV.

In DNA form, the CDR3 reads TGTGCCAGCAGCCAACGGGGATATCAGCCCCAGCATTTT. It is translated as CASSQRGYQPQHF. The chain employs TRBV3-1 (or the pseudogene TRBV3-2) and TRBJ1-5; the D is unclear. The CDR3 loop spans 13 amino acids. V lost 2 bases to trimming and J lost 5 bases, with 7 bases between them. Germline loops: CDR1 LGHDT, CDR2 YNNKEL (reference sequence).

The V gene is TRBV11-3, the J gene TRBJ2-3; possibly TRBD2 for D (6 bases). CDR1 and CDR2 from the germline V gene are SGHNT and YENEEA. The V and J ends lost 1 base and 4 bases respectively, with 15 bases between them. This CDR3 has 16 amino acids. The CDR3 coding sequence is TGTGCCAGCAGCTTAGGGAGGCGGGAAAGCTCAGATACGCAGTATTTT. It is translated as CASSLGRRESSDTQYF.

V is TRBV5-1 and J is TRBJ2-1; 7 bases map to TRBD1. V lost 6 bases to trimming and J lost 4 bases; unmatched junction nucleotides: 13. The CDR3 is made up of 16 amino acids. CDR1 is SGHRS and CDR2 is YFSETQ in the germline V gene. CDR3 protein: CASISRPGTEYNEQFF. The CDR3 region has the DNA TGCGCCAGCATCTCTCGGCCCGGGACAGAGTACAATGAGCAGTTCTTC.